A single TCR beta chain is shown here with its context. In TCRdb, the 5' RACE reads were re-called with MiXCR into one record per CDR3 protein. The sample includes roughly 75,000 distinct CDR3 sequences, about an eighth of them seen just once. This sample's time point: sample taken at primary tumor resection. Frozen PBMC, nontumor lung or tumor provided whole RNA, which was sequenced unsorted. Looked up from germline, CDR1 is KGHDR and CDR2 is SFDVKD. V was trimmed by 6 bases and J by 4 bases, leaving 14 bases between them. The CDR3 spans 14 residues. This specimen belongs to a study of spatial heterogeneity in lung cancer.

V and J are TRBV24-1 and TRBJ1-2, with D tentatively TRBD1 (5 bases). The sequence derives from a male donor with early-stage non-small cell lung cancer. This sample comprised PBMCs, obtained at surgery. The CDR3 region is CATSQEGSSYGYTF. Here the CDR3 DNA reads TGTGCCACCAGTCAGGAGGGGAGTTCCTATGGCTACACCTTC.